A single sample is the source of the 17 T cell receptor beta chains below, sequenced in a study of T cells after yellow fever vaccination. TCRdb reprocessed the 5' RACE reads with MiXCR, giving one entry per CDR3 protein. Among about 340,000 distinct CDR3 sequences, around an eighth were seen once, and the ten largest hold 3.2%. The sample consisted of CD4+ T cells sorted from PBMCs, taken 15 days after the yellow fever booster vaccination. All receptors come from a young man who received the YFV17D yellow fever vaccine.

J is TRBJ2-1 and V is TRBV5-4; the D is unclear. This CDR3 contains 15 residues. The germline CDR1 and CDR2 sequences are SGHNT and YYREEE (reference sequence). Deletions cut 2 bases from V and 0 bases from J, with 9 bases between. This CDR3 is CASSFTRGSYNEQFF. Here the CDR3 DNA reads TGTGCCAGCAGCTTTACTCGAGGCTCCTACAATGAGCAGTTCTTC.

This clonotype came up a few times. Written as DNA, the CDR3 is TGTGCCAGCAGCTTGGGTATCGCCGATGAGCAGTTCTTC. Its protein is CASSLGIADEQFF. The chain combines TRBV5-5 with TRBJ2-1; D remains ambiguous. Between the trimmed V and J ends, which lost 0 bases and 8 bases, there was a span of 9 bases. CDR1 is SGHKS and CDR2 is YYEKEE in the germline V gene (reference sequence). The CDR3 consists of 13 residues.

V and J are TRBV29-1 and TRBJ1-3; 9 positions match TRBD1. The V gene's germline CDR1 is SQVTM and CDR2 ANQGSEA. This CDR3 is 15 amino acids long. After removal of 6 bases from V and 1 base from J, the junction contained 7 bases not matched to a gene. CDR3 DNA sequence: TGCAGCGTGGGCTACAGGGGGCTTTCTGGAAACACCATATATTTT. Amino acids: CSVGYRGLSGNTIYF.

The CDR3 loop reads CSVRVGQSYTDTQYF. CDR3 nucleotides: TGCAGCGTGCGCGTCGGACAGTCCTACACAGATACGCAGTATTTT. V usage is TRBV29-1 and J usage is TRBJ2-3; the D gene is possibly TRBD1 (6 bases). The V end was cut by 6 bases, the J end by 2 bases, with 18 bases between. Germline CDR1 and CDR2: SQVTM and ANQGSEA. There are 15 residues in the CDR3.

V usage is TRBV20-1 and J usage is TRBJ2-3; D not resolved. The CDR3 is 12 amino acids. In germline, CDR1 is DFQATT, CDR2 SNEGSKA (reference sequence). Deletions cut 4 bases from V and 0 bases from J, with 5 bases between. The CDR3 protein is CSATYSTDTQYF. As DNA, the CDR3 is TGCAGTGCTACCTATAGCACAGATACGCAGTATTTT.

This clonotype occurred a few times. This CDR3 reads CSARAEIQGQPQHF. In nucleotides, the CDR3 is TGCAGTGCTAGAGCCGAGATCCAGGGTCAGCCCCAGCATTTT. The rearrangement uses TRBV20-1 and TRBJ1-5; possibly TRBD1 for D (5 bases). Germline V gene data show CDR1 as DFQATT and CDR2 as SNEGSKA (reference sequence). V was shortened by 1 base and J by 6 bases, with 13 bases between the two germline ends. The CDR3 runs to 14 residues.

This clonotype was seen only a few times. The gene calls are TRBV20-1 and TRBJ1-2; the D gene is possibly TRBD1 (5 bases). Trimming stripped 3 bases from V and 8 bases from J, with 10 bases between. Germline V gene data show CDR1 as DFQATT and CDR2 as SNEGSKA (reference sequence). The CDR3 sequence is 11 residues long. In nucleotides, the CDR3 is TGCAGTGCTAGGGGGCAGGAGGGCTACACCTTC. This gives the protein CSARGQEGYTF.

This clonotype showed up just a few times. The chain links TRBV10-2 to TRBJ1-6, with D possibly TRBD1 on 6 matching bases. The V end was cut by 8 bases, the J end by 9 bases, with 14 bases between. The V gene's germline CDR1 is WSHSY and CDR2 SAAADI. This CDR3 region has 13 residues. The CDR3 here is CASRSFRGSPLHF. CDR3 bases: TGCGCCAGCCGATCTTTCAGGGGTTCACCCCTCCACTTT.

This clonotype was detected only a few times. The chain joins TRBV21-1 to TRBJ2-1. TRBV21-1 is reported as a pseudogene. The length of the CDR3 is 15 residues. The chain's CDR3 is CASRNRLSSYNEQFF. As DNA, the CDR3 is TGTGCCAGCAGAAACAGGCTGAGCTCCTACAATGAGCAGTTCTTC.

J is TRBJ2-1 and V is TRBV7-2; unclear D gene. The length of the CDR3 is 13 residues. Germline V gene data show CDR1 as SGHTA and CDR2 as FQGNSA. Deletions cut 2 bases from V and 2 bases from J, with 4 bases between. The CDR3 reads CASSLPPYNEQFF. CDR3 bases: TGTGCCAGCAGCTTACCCCCCTACAATGAGCAGTTCTTC.

The table lists this clonotype with many counts. This sequence joins TRBV5-6 and TRBJ2-2; D is uncertain. V lost 0 bases and J lost 3, with 3 bases in between. The CDR3 spans 13 residues. The germline gives CDR1 SGHDT, CDR2 YYEEEE. This CDR3 reads CASSLGHTGELFF. Here the CDR3 DNA reads TGTGCCAGCAGCTTGGGGCACACCGGGGAGCTGTTTTTT. Full variable domain (missing parts from reference TRBV5-6 and TRBJ2-2): DAGVTQSPTHLIKTRGQQVTLRCSPKSGHDTVSWYQQALGQGPQFIFQYYEEEERQRGNFPDRFSGHQFPNYSSELNVNALLLGDSALYLCASSLGHTGELFFGEGSRLTVL.

The sample holds a few counts of this clonotype. This chain uses TRBV5-1 with TRBJ2-1; 10 bases match TRBD2. Germline CDR1 is SGHRS and CDR2 is YFSETQ. This CDR3 region has 14 residues. Trimming took 0 bases from V and 8 from J; bases not matched to a gene: 2. The CDR3 sequence is CASSLDSGGYEQFF. CDR3 bases: TGCGCCAGCAGCTTGGATAGCGGGGGGTATGAGCAGTTCTTC. Full variable domain (remainder filled in from reference TRBV5-1 and TRBJ2-1): KAGVTQTPRYLIKTRGQQVTLSCSPISGHRSVSWYQQTPGQGLQFLFEYFSETQRNKGNFPGRFSGRQFSNSRSEMNVSTLELGDSALYLCASSLDSGGYEQFFGPGTRLTVL.

This clonotype has just a few counts. The CDR3 loop reads CASRVPGGGALHEQFF. The CDR3 coding sequence is TGTGCCAGCAGGGTACCGGGCGGGGGGGCGTTGCATGAGCAGTTCTTC. The V gene is TRBV2, the J gene TRBJ2-1; TRBD2 matches 9 bases. The V gene's germline CDR1 is SNHLY and CDR2 FYNNEI. J gave up 8 bases and V 6 bases, and 14 bases lay outside the gene matches. The CDR3 has 16 residues.

This clonotype was counted only a few times. The rearrangement joins TRBV10-3 to TRBJ1-1; 7 nucleotides match TRBD1. Trimming took 6 bases from V and 1 from J; bases not matched to a gene: 8. The CDR3 covers 15 residues. Germline CDR1 and CDR2: ENHRY and SYGVKD. The CDR3 reads CAISRDSPTNTEAFF. The CDR3 nucleotides read TGTGCCATCAGCCGGGACAGCCCTACGAACACTGAAGCTTTCTTT.

The genes are TRBV29-1 and TRBJ2-3, with 11 bases identical to TRBD1. There are 16 residues in the CDR3. With V trimmed by 7 bases and J by 1 base, 10 bases remained unmatched. Germline CDR1 and CDR2: SQVTM and ANQGSEA. DNA of the CDR3: TGCAGCGCCGGACAGGGGGCGCAGAAAGGCACAGATACGCAGTATTTT. Translating gives CSAGQGAQKGTDTQYF.

The V call is TRBV30, the J call TRBJ2-7, with TRBD2 identical over 8 bases. V dropped 0 bases and J dropped 5; count of bases not matched to a gene: 3. The CDR3 totals 13 residues. Germline V lookup: CDR1 GTSNPN, CDR2 SVGIG (reference sequence). CDR3 in amino acids: CAWSVGLANEQYF. CDR3 coding DNA: TGTGCCTGGAGTGTAGGACTAGCCAACGAGCAGTACTTC.

The sample holds a few counts of this clonotype. The chain combines TRBV6-6 with TRBJ1-1; the D gene is possibly TRBD1 (6 bases). The CDR3 has 15 amino acids. Trimming pared 6 bases from V and 3 bases from J, leaving 17 bases between. Germline V gene sequence: CDR1 MNHNY, CDR2 SVGAGI (reference sequence). This chain's CDR3 is CASSHYRGRDTEAFF. The CDR3, as DNA: TGTGCCAGCAGCCACTATAGGGGGAGGGACACTGAAGCTTTCTTT.